These 2 T cell receptor beta chains were sequenced from one sample in a study of blood T cell repertoires in COVID-19. TCRdb's copy holds only in-frame clones and misses some; the assay was immunoSEQ multiplex PCR. The sample has about 490,000 clones; 80% to 90% are singletons. Source material: peripheral blood. These receptors came from a human donor in a cohort sampled during active COVID-19.

The rearrangement links TRBV3-1 (or the pseudogene TRBV3-2) to TRBJ2-1; TRBD2 is a possible D gene (7 bases). The CDR3 totals 15 residues. Trimming removed 3 bases at V and 9 bases at J, with 18 bases between. Germline CDR1 is LGHDT and CDR2 is YNNKEL (reference sequence). CDR3 residues: CASSHPEGGGLEQFF. In DNA, the CDR3 is TGTGCCAGCAGCCACCCCGAGGGGGGAGGGCTTGAGCAGTTCTTC.

V is TRBV5-1 and J is TRBJ2-7; 7 positions match TRBD1. With V trimmed by 4 bases and J by 5 bases, 6 bases remained unmatched. Germline CDR1 SGHRS, CDR2 YFSETQ. CDR3 size: 13 residues. Here the CDR3 reads CASSPDDRDEQYF. The CDR3 nucleotides are TGCGCCAGCAGCCCGGATGACAGGGACGAGCAGTACTTC. Variable domain in full (rest from reference TRBV5-1 and TRBJ2-7): KAGVTQTPRYLIKTRGQQVTLSCSPISGHRSVSWYQQTPGQGLQFLFEYFSETQRNKGNFPGRFSGRQFSNSRSEMNVSTLELGDSALYLCASSPDDRDEQYFGPGTRLTVT.